This T cell receptor (beta chain) comes out of a study of neoadjuvant anti-PD-1 for oral cavity cancer. Overall study: Around day 43, patients without progression received a fourth nivolumab dose before surgery.

The data were produced by immunoSEQ multiplex PCR, yet TCRdb's version contains in-frame clones alone and is incomplete. Altogether 72,000 or so clones are present, around 83% being singletons, with the ten largest covering roughly 3.4%. The V end lost 4 bases, the J end lost 5 bases, and 18 bases lay between the germline ends. The CDR3 spans 15 residues. Germline CDR1 reads SGDLS; CDR2 reads YYNGEE. The chain uses TRBV9 and TRBJ1-1; D gene unclear. The material sequenced was PBMCs, taken before nivolumab (anti-PD-1) treatment. The sequence derives from a person between 40 and 85 years old with oral cavity squamous cell carcinoma. CDR3 nucleotide sequence: TGTGCCAGCAGCTCAACGGACCCTGCGGGAACTGAAGCTTTCTTT. Translation: CASSSTDPAGTEAFF.